The 30 T cell receptor beta chains in this list originate from one sample, sequenced in a study of metastatic and nonmetastatic thyroid tumors. TCRdb called clones again from the PCR reads with MiXCR. Of roughly 30,000 clones listed, roughly 19% were seen once; the top ten hold under 45%. Prior to thyroid surgery, none of the patients had received any treatment. Source material: blood. The receptors were sampled from a female donor with papillary thyroid cancer or a benign thyroid nodule (not recorded which). Some clones in this sample may be carry-over from other donors' samples.

The chain couples TRBV28 to TRBJ1-6, with TRBD1 as a possible D gene (5 bases). The CDR3 sequence is 16 residues long. CDR1 MDHEN and CDR2 SYDVKM come from the germline V gene. Trimming shortened V by 6 bases and J by 0 bases, and 12 bases separated the two germline ends. This CDR3 is CASRYRPSSYNSPLHF. The CDR3 DNA sequence: TGTGCCAGCAGGTACAGGCCCAGCTCCTATAATTCACCCCTCCACTTT.

A few counts support this clone. The rearrangement links TRBV6-1 to TRBJ2-7; weak D call: TRBD2 (6 bases). Trimming cost V 5 bases and J 2 bases, with 13 bases left between them. CDR1 is MNHNS and CDR2 is SASEGT in the germline V gene. CDR3 length: 14 amino acids. The CDR3 region is CASSWGLGTYEQYF. The CDR3 DNA follows: TGTGCCAGCAGTTGGGGACTGGGGACCTACGAGCAGTACTTC.

This chain uses TRBV19 with TRBJ2-2, with D perhaps assigned TRBD1 or TRBD2 (5 bases each). Trimming cost V 0 bases and J 1 base, with 9 bases left between them. The CDR3 has 16 amino acids. CDR1 LNHDA and CDR2 SQIVND come from the germline V gene (reference sequence). As DNA, the CDR3 is TGTGCCAGTAGTATAGAGGAGGACATGAACACCGGGGAGCTGTTTTTT. Its translation is CASSIEEDMNTGELFF.

This clone turned up a few times. This sequence joins TRBV6-4 and TRBJ2-7; TRBD1 matches at 8 bases. The CDR3 loop spans 16 amino acids. The ends lost 3 bases at V and 3 bases at J; junction bases unmatched: 10. Looked up from germline, CDR1 is MRHNA and CDR2 is SNTAGT. The CDR3 DNA follows: TGTGCCAGCAGTGAAGGTTCAGGGGGCGCGAACTACGAGCAGTACTTC. Translating it yields CASSEGSGGANYEQYF.

In this sample, this clone turned up many times. This chain connects TRBV5-1 to TRBJ2-3; D remains ambiguous. Germline assignment: CDR1 SGHRS and CDR2 YFSETQ. This CDR3 has 16 amino acids. Trimming took off 0 bases at V and 2 bases at J, with 13 bases between the two ends. The CDR3 nucleotides read TGCGCCAGCAGCTTGGGTACATCGACCCTCACAGATACGCAGTATTTT. Amino acid sequence: CASSLGTSTLTDTQYF.

On this clone: This may arise from a read error, as a much more abundant clone is one base away. The gene calls are TRBV5-6 and TRBJ1-1; TRBD1 agrees at 7 bases. Germline CDR1 is SGHDT and CDR2 is YYEEEE. This CDR3 is 13 amino acids long. The CDR3 here is CACRGILNTEAFF. For the CDR3, the DNA is TGTGCCTGCAGGGGGATCCTGAACACTGAAGCTTTCTTT.

A few counts support this clone. The CDR3 spells CSVVGVYEQYF. CDR3 in DNA: TGCAGCGTCGTCGGGGTCTACGAGCAGTACTTC. This chain joins TRBV29-1 and TRBJ2-7; the D gene is possibly TRBD2 (5 bases). This CDR3 comprises 11 residues. In germline, CDR1 is SQVTM, CDR2 ANQGSEA. V gave up 6 bases and J gave up 3 bases, with 9 bases separating them.

At least ten counts were recorded for this clone. The rearrangement links TRBV11-1 to TRBJ2-4, with TRBD1 matching over 7 bases. Germline-derived CDR1 and CDR2 are SGHAT and FQDESV (reference sequence). This CDR3 region has 19 residues. The trim removed 5 bases at V and 0 bases at J, leaving 16 bases unmatched. The DNA for the CDR3 is TGTGCCAGCAGCCCGGAAGGGGACAGTCTCAAATTAGCCAAAAACATTCAGTACTTC. Its translation is CASSPEGDSLKLAKNIQYF.

The chain carries TRBV6-1 and TRBJ2-3; 8 nucleotides line up with TRBD1. V lost 6 bases and J lost 5; bases outside the gene matches: 13. The length of the CDR3 is 16 residues. CDR1 is MNHNS, CDR2 SASEGT, per germline. CDR3 residues: CASSPPRQGWGDTQYF. CDR3 DNA sequence: TGTGCCAGCAGCCCCCCCAGACAGGGGTGGGGAGATACGCAGTATTTT.

This clone was seen repeatedly, ten times or more. This chain joins TRBV28 and TRBJ2-5, with TRBD1 matching over 10 bases. The CDR3 contains 16 residues. Per the germline V gene, CDR1 is MDHEN and CDR2 is SYDVKM. Losses at the gene ends were 6 bases for V and 5 bases for J; bases not matched to a gene: 12. The CDR3, as DNA: TGTGCCAGCAGCCCAGGGACAGGGGACTTGCGGGAGACCCAGTACTTC. This translates into CASSPGTGDLRETQYF.

The V gene is TRBV27, the J gene TRBJ2-7; TRBD2 is a possible D gene (5 bases). Germline CDR1 and CDR2: MNHEY and SMNVEV (reference sequence). V shed 9 bases and J shed 0 bases, with 21 bases lying between them. This CDR3 contains 16 residues. This CDR3 is CARRSLGGGSSYEQYF. CDR3 coding DNA: TGTGCCAGAAGGTCACTTGGTGGAGGCAGCTCCTACGAGCAGTACTTC.

This clone has a count of ten or more. The V and J genes are TRBV24-1 and TRBJ2-1; 10 bases are a match to TRBD2. Germline V gene data show CDR1 as KGHDR and CDR2 as SFDVKD. The length of the CDR3 is 18 residues. V shed 3 bases and J 7 bases; nucleotides not matched to a gene: 14. The CDR3 here is CATSDGGSLAGVWNEQFF. CDR3 bases: TGTGCCACCAGTGATGGAGGTAGTCTAGCGGGGGTTTGGAATGAGCAGTTCTTC.

In its sample, this clone was seen many times. The chain recombines TRBV5-1 with TRBJ2-5; 13 bases are shared with TRBD2. The CDR3 has 15 amino acids. Germline loops: CDR1 SGHRS, CDR2 YFSETQ. V shed 4 bases and J 5 bases; nucleotides not matched to a gene: 5. CDR3 sequence: CASSPGTSGMETQYF. The CDR3 nucleotides read TGCGCCAGCAGCCCCGGGACTAGCGGGATGGAGACCCAGTACTTC.

This clone was found many times. The chain's CDR3 is CASRQQGDNTGELFF. The CDR3 DNA reads as TGTGCCAGCAGACAACAAGGGGACAACACCGGGGAGCTGTTTTTT. This chain joins TRBV2 and TRBJ2-2; D possibly matches TRBD1 or TRBD2 (5 bases each). Germline V lookup: CDR1 SNHLY, CDR2 FYNNEI. The CDR3 extends over 15 amino acids. Trimming pared 6 bases from V and 2 bases from J, leaving 13 bases between. The variable domain in full, with the rest retrieved from reference TRBV2 and TRBJ2-2, is EPEVTQTPSHQVTQMGQEVILRCVPISNHLYFYWYRQILGQKVEFLVSFYNNEISEKSEIFDDQFSVERPDGSNFTLKIRSTKLEDSAMYFCASRQQGDNTGELFFGEGSRLTVL.

This clone was seen ten or more times. This chain links TRBV20-1 with TRBJ1-4; tentatively, D is TRBD1 (5 bases). CDR1 is DFQATT and CDR2 is SNEGSKA in the germline V gene (reference sequence). Trimming removed 1 base at V and 8 bases at J, with 17 bases between. The CDR3 loop spans 15 amino acids. The CDR3 region is CSARVRGRVGEKLFF. Here the CDR3 DNA reads TGCAGTGCTAGAGTACGGGGCAGGGTAGGCGAAAAACTGTTTTTT.

This clone has a count of ten or more. This clone may be a read error of a much larger clone one base away. The chain recombines TRBV24-1 with TRBJ1-1; D not certain. The CDR3 spans 13 residues. The germline V gene has CDR1 KGHDR and CDR2 SFDVKD. This CDR3 reads CATSPWGSTEASF. The CDR3 nucleotides are TGTGCCACCAGCCCCTGGGGTTCCACTGAAGCTTCCTTT.

The chain joins TRBV11-2 to TRBJ2-2, with 8 bases that match TRBD2. Germline loops: CDR1 SGHAT, CDR2 FQNNGV. The V and J ends lost 5 bases and 3 bases, in that order; junction bases with no gene match: 14. The CDR3 totals 18 residues. The CDR3 region has the DNA TGTGCCAGCAGCCAGAATTCCCCGGGAGGGCGGGACACCGGGGAGCTGTTTTTT. Its protein is CASSQNSPGGRDTGELFF. The full variable domain, rest sourced from reference TRBV11-2 and TRBJ2-2, is EAGVAQSPRYKIIEKRQSVAFWCNPISGHATLYWYQQILGQGPKLLIQFQNNGVVDDSQLPKDRFSAERLKGVDSTLKIQPAKLEDSAVYLCASSQNSPGGRDTGELFFGEGSRLTVL.

This rearrangement joins TRBV11-1 to TRBJ1-3, with D perhaps TRBD1 (5 bases). The CDR3 is 17 residues long. V shed 6 bases and J shed 1 base, with 19 bases lying between them. The germline V gene has CDR1 SGHAT and CDR2 FQDESV (reference sequence). CDR3 sequence reads: CASSPNRWRGSGNTIYF. CDR3 coding DNA: TGTGCCAGCAGTCCAAACAGGTGGCGAGGGTCTGGAAACACCATATATTTT.

This clone came up many times. The V and J genes are TRBV20-1 and TRBJ2-6; D ambiguous. V lost 3 bases and J lost 2, with 5 bases in between. Germline-derived CDR1 and CDR2 are DFQATT and SNEGSKA (reference sequence). This CDR3 comprises 13 residues. The CDR3 reads CSASKPGANVLTF. The CDR3 DNA reads as TGCAGTGCTAGTAAGCCTGGGGCCAACGTCCTGACTTTC.

Notes on this clone: The junction does not match germline at one end; this may be a read error. The chain uses TRBV6-9 and TRBJ2-1; the D is unclear. CDR1 is MNHGY and CDR2 is SVAAGI in the germline V gene. The CDR3 spans 14 residues. The CDR3, as DNA: TGCGCCAGCAGTTTATCCCGGCGGTCCAATGAGCAGTTCTTC. This codes for CASSLSRRSNEQFF.

Turning to this clone: A read error may account for a junction end that differs from germline. The chain combines TRBV5-1 with TRBJ2-1; 8 bases align to TRBD1. The CDR3 is 15 residues long. The V gene's germline CDR1 is SGHRS and CDR2 YFSETQ. The CDR3 sequence is CSSSLSRTGPNEQSF. In nucleotides, the CDR3 is TGCTCCAGCAGCTTGAGCAGGACAGGGCCCAATGAGCAGTCCTTC.

A few counts support this clone. V usage is TRBV2 and J usage is TRBJ1-6; maybe TRBD1 (6 bases). Per the germline V gene, CDR1 is SNHLY and CDR2 is FYNNEI. V lost 6 bases and J 7 bases, leaving 16 bases between the germline ends. This CDR3 has 15 residues. The CDR3 reads CASRVQGVDNSPLHF. The CDR3 coding sequence is TGTGCCAGCAGGGTACAGGGTGTGGACAATTCACCCCTCCACTTT.

In DNA, the CDR3 is TGTGCCAGCACTAGCAAGGCACAGGGTAACTATGGCTACACCTTC. As protein: CASTSKAQGNYGYTF. This sequence joins TRBV6-1 and TRBJ1-2, with a weak D call TRBD1 (6 bases). From germline, CDR1 is MNHNS and CDR2 SASEGT. With 7 bases removed from V and 1 base from J, the gap between germline ends came to 16 bases. The CDR3 is made up of 15 amino acids.

The sample holds a few counts of this clone. The chain links TRBV6-2 or TRBV6-3 to TRBJ1-1; D unclear. Germline CDR1 and CDR2: MNHEY and SVGEGT. Deletions cut 2 bases from V and 1 base from J, with 2 bases between. The CDR3 has 12 amino acids. CDR3 loop: CASSYKNTEAFF. CDR3 DNA sequence: TGTGCCAGCAGTTACAAGAACACTGAAGCTTTCTTT.

This clone was counted many times. This chain connects TRBV27 to TRBJ2-1; D perhaps matches TRBD2 (5 bases). CDR1 MNHEY and CDR2 SMNVEV come from the germline V gene (reference sequence). The CDR3 covers 18 residues. The V end lost 0 bases, the J end lost 2 bases, and 17 bases lay between the germline ends. CDR3 in amino acids: CASSLSRPGINTYNEQFF. The CDR3 coding sequence is TGTGCCAGCAGTTTATCGCGGCCCGGGATTAATACCTACAATGAGCAGTTCTTC.

This clone was observed many times. The chain is built from TRBV6-1 and TRBJ2-5; 7 bases map to TRBD2. The CDR3 spans 16 residues. CDR1 and CDR2 (germline): MNHNS, SASEGT. V shed 2 bases, J shed 2 bases, and the junction held 8 bases outside the gene matches. Here the CDR3 reads CASSERSGGLQETQYF. CDR3 sequence (DNA): TGTGCCAGCAGTGAACGGTCGGGGGGATTACAAGAGACCCAGTACTTC.

Within the sample, this clone is medium-sized. The chain joins TRBV27 to TRBJ2-7; D could derive from TRBD1 or TRBD2 (5 bases each). The CDR3 has 13 residues. V dropped 5 bases and J dropped 3 bases, with 11 bases sitting between them. Germline CDR1 reads MNHEY; CDR2 reads SMNVEV (reference sequence). The CDR3 region is CASSTGANYEQYF. CDR3 nucleotide sequence: TGTGCCAGCAGTACCGGGGCTAACTACGAGCAGTACTTC.

This clone was counted at least ten times. This chain joins TRBV20-1 and TRBJ1-5; D call uncertain. CDR3 length: 13 residues. From germline, CDR1 is DFQATT and CDR2 SNEGSKA (reference sequence). The germline V and J ends were trimmed by 6 bases and 2 bases, with 11 bases remaining between them. The DNA of the CDR3 is TGCAGTGCCCCTGAGGCCGGCAATCAGCCCCAGCATTTT. This encodes CSAPEAGNQPQHF.

The table lists this clone with many counts. V is TRBV2 and J is TRBJ2-5, with 8 bases matching TRBD1. CDR3 size: 14 residues. Losses at the gene ends were 6 bases for V and 5 bases for J; bases not matched to a gene: 8. In germline, CDR1 is SNHLY, CDR2 FYNNEI. The CDR3 sequence: CASSYYRGVETQYF. The CDR3 coding sequence is TGTGCCAGCAGCTACTACAGGGGGGTGGAGACCCAGTACTTC.

The chain combines TRBV7-9 with TRBJ2-7; 8 bases agree with TRBD1. The V gene's germline CDR1 is SEHNR and CDR2 FQNEAQ (reference sequence). V trimming: 4 bases; J trimming: 3 bases; junction bases outside the gene matches: 8. This CDR3 contains 15 residues. Here the CDR3 reads CASSSLPGQDYEQYF. CDR3 coding DNA: TGTGCCAGCAGCTCGCTTCCGGGACAGGACTACGAGCAGTACTTC.